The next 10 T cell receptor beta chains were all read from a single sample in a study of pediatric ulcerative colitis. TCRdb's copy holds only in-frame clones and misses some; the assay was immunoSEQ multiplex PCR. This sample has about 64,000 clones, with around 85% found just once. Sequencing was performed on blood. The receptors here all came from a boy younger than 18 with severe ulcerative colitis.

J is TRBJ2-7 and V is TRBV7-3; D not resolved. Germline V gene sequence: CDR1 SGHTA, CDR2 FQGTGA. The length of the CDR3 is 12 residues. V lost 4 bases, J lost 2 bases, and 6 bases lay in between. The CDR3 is CASSSNPYEQYF. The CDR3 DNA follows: TGTGCCAGCAGCTCGAATCCCTACGAGCAGTACTTC.

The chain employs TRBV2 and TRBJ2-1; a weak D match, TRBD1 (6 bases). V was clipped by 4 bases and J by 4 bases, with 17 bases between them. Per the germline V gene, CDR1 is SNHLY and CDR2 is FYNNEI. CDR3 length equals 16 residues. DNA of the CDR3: TGTGCCAGCAGTGCGCATGGGGGCGCGTTTTACAATGAGCAGTTCTTC. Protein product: CASSAHGGAFYNEQFF.

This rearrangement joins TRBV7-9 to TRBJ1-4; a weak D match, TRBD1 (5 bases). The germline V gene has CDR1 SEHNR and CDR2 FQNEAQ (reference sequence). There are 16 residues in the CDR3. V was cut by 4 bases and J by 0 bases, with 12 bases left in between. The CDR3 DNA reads TGTGCCAGCAGCTCCTCCCCGACAGCAACTAATGAAAAACTGTTTTTT. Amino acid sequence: CASSSSPTATNEKLFF. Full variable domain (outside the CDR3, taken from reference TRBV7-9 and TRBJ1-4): DTGVSQNPRHKITKRGQNVTFRCDPISEHNRLYWYRQTLGQGPEFLTYFQNEAQLEKSRLLSDRFSAERPKGSFSTLEIQRTEQGDSAMYLCASSSSPTATNEKLFFGSGTQLSVL.

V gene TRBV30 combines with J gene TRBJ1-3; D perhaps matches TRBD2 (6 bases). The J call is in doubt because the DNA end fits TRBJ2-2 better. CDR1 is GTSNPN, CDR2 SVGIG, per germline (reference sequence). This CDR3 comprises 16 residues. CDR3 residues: CAWSVWDSQNTGELFF. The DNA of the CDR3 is TGTGCCTGGAGTGTTTGGGACTCCCAAAACACCGGGGAGCTGTTTTTT.

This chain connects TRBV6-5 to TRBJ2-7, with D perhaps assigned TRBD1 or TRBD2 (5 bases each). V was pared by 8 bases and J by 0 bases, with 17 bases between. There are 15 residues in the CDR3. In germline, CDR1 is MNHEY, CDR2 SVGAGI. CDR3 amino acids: CASPRDRLSSYEQYF. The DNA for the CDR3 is TGTGCCAGCCCTAGGGACCGCCTCAGCTCCTACGAGCAGTACTTC.

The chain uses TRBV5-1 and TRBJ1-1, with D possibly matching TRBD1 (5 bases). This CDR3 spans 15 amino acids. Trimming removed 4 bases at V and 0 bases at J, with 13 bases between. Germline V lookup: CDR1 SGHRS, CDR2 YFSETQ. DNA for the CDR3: TGCGCCAGCAGCGCGCTTGACAGCTTGAACACTGAAGCTTTCTTT. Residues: CASSALDSLNTEAFF.

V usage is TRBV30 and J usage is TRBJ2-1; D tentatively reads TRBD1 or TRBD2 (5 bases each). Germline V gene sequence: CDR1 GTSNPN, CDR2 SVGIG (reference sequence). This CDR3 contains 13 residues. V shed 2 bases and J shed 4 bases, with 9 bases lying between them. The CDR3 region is CAWSRDLYNEQFF. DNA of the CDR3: TGTGCCTGGAGTCGGGACCTTTACAATGAGCAGTTCTTC.

The CDR3 reads CATSRATSGSYEQYF. The CDR3, as DNA: TGTGCCACCAGCAGAGCGACTAGCGGGAGCTACGAGCAGTACTTC. The genes are TRBV15 and TRBJ2-7; the match to TRBD2 covers 12 bases. CDR1 and CDR2 (germline): LNHNV, YYDKDF (reference sequence). V was pared by 1 base and J by 3 bases, with 1 base of the junction left unmatched. This CDR3 spans 15 amino acids.

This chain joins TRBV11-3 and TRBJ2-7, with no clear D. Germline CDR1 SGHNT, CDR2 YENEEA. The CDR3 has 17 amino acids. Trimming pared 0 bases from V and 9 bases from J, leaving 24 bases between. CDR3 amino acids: CASSLDSIQGPKMVQYF. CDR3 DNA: TGTGCCAGCAGCTTAGATAGTATTCAAGGGCCCAAGATGGTGCAGTACTTC.

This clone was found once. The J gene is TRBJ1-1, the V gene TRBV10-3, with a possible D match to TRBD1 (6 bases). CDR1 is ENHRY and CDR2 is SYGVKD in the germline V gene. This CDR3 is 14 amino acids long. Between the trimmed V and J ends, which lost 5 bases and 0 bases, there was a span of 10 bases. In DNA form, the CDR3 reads TGTGCCATCAGTCTGACAGGCATGAACACTGAAGCTTTCTTT. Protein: CAISLTGMNTEAFF.